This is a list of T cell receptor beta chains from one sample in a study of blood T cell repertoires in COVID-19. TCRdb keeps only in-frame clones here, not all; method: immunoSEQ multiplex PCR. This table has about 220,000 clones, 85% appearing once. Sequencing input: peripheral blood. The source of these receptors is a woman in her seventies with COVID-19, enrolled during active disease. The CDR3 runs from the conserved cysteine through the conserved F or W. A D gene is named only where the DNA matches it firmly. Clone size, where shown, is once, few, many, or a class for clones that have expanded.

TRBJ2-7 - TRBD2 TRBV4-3 TGCGCCAGCAGCCAAGTAAGGACTAGCGGGAGCTACGAGCAGTACTTC CASSQVRTSGSYEQYF
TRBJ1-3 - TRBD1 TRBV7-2 TGTGCCAGCAGGCCTGACAGGGCTGGAAACACCATATATTTT CASRPDRAGNTIYF
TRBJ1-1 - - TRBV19 TGTGCCAGTAGTTTAGGAGGGAACACTGAAGCTTTCTTT CASSLGGNTEAFF
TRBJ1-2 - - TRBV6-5 TGTGCCAGCAGACAAACCCTTGGGCAGGCCTATGGCTACACCTTC CASRQTLGQAYGYTF
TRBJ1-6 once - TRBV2 TGTGCCAGCAAAACCAGGTCGAGCTCCTATAATTCACCCCTCCACTTT CASKTRSSSYNSPLHF
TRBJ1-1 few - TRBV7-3 TGTGCCAGCAGCTTAGAAGGCCCGGGTGAAGCTTTCTTT CASSLEGPGEAFF
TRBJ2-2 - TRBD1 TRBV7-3 TGTGCCAGCAGCTTTGGACAGGGGGTCCCCGGGGAGCTGTTTTTT CASSFGQGVPGELFF
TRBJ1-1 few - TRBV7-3 TGTGCCAGCAACCCGGGACTCCTAAGAACTGAAGCTTTCTTT CASNPGLLRTEAFF
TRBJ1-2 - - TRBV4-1 TGCGCCAGCAGCCAAGATCTGACAGCTAAGGTTGGCTACACCTTC CASSQDLTAKVGYTF
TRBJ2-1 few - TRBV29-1 TGCAGCGTTGAAGATTTTGGGGAGAGCAATGAGCAGTTCTTC CSVEDFGESNEQFF
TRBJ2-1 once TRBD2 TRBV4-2 TGTGCCAGCAGCCAAGGATTGGTCAGCGGGAGGGCCGGGGAGCAGTTCTTC CASSQGLVSGRAGEQFF
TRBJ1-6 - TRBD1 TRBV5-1 TGCGCCAGCAGCTCCGGACAGGATTTGTCACCCCTCCACTTT CASSSGQDLSPLHF
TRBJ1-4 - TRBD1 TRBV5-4 TGTGCCAGCAGCTCCCATACAGGGGATACTAATGAAAAACTGTTTTTT CASSSHTGDTNEKLFF
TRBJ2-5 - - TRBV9 TGTGCCAGCAGCGTAGACTCGCAAGAGACCCAGTACTTC CASSVDSQETQYF
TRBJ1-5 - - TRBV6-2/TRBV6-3 TGTGCCAGCAGCCACAATGGCATATATCAGCCCCAGCATTTT CASSHNGIYQPQHF
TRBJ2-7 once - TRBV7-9 TGTGCCAGCAGCCCCGGGACCTACGAGCAGTACTTC CASSPGTYEQYF
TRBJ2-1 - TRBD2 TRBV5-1 TGCGCCAGCAGCTTGGCCGGCGGGCGGGGGTACAATGAGCAGTTCTTC CASSLAGGRGYNEQFF
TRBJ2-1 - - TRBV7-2 TGTGCCAGCAGCTTTAATACAGGTCAAGGCAATGAGCAGTTCTTC CASSFNTGQGNEQFF
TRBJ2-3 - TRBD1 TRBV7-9 TGTGCCAGCAGCCCGGGGACAGGGGGCGCAGATACGCAGTATTTT CASSPGTGGADTQYF
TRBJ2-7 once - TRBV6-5 TGTGCCAGCAGTTACGCGGCGGCAGGGAGGTACGAGCAGTACTTC CASSYAAAGRYEQYF
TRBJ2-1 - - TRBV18 TGTGCCAGCTCACCACCGTTAGGGCTACAGGTCAATGAGCAGTTCTTC CASSPPLGLQVNEQFF
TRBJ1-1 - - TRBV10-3 TGTGCCATCAGTGAGTCAAGGGGAAGAGGCATGAACACTGAAGCTTTCTTT CAISESRGRGMNTEAFF
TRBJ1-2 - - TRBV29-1 TGCAGCGTTGAAGTTCACCCCGGGGGGGCTCAAGGCTACACCTTC CSVEVHPGGAQGYTF
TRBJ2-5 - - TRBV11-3 TGTGCCAGCAGCTTAAAGGACTGGTTCCAAGAGACCCAGTACTTC CASSLKDWFQETQYF
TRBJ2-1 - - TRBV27 TGTGCCAGCAGTTTACGTCCGCTGAGCTCCTACAATGAGCAGTTCTTC CASSLRPLSSYNEQFF
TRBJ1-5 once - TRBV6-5 TGTGCCAGCAGCCCAGCCAGAGGAGATCAGCCCCAGCATTTT CASSPARGDQPQHF
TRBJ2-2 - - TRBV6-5 TGTGCCACCACCAGACAGACTAACACCGGGGAGCTGTTTTTT CATTRQTNTGELFF
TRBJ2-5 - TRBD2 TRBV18 TGTGCCAGCTCACCACCGATTCTAGCGGGGGCGGAGACCCAGTACTTC CASSPPILAGAETQYF
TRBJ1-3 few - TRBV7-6 TGTGCCAGCAGCCTCGGAGGTCATGGGCCTGGAAACACCATATATTTT CASSLGGHGPGNTIYF
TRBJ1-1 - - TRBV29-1 TGCAGCGCAAAAGGGGGGGGTCCCACTGAAGCTTTCTTT CSAKGGGPTEAFF
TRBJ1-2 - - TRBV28 TGTGCCAGCAGTTTAACGGCGGTGATAGTAGGCTACACCTTC CASSLTAVIVGYTF
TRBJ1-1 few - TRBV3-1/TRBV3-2 TGTGCCAGCAGCAAAAACAGGGCGCTGGACACTGAAGCTTTCTTT CASSKNRALDTEAFF
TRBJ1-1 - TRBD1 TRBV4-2 TGTGCCAGCAGCCAAGCCACAGGGGGTTTGAACACTGAAGCTTTCTTT CASSQATGGLNTEAFF
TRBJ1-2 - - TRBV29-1 TGCAGCGCTATGGCAGGGAACTATGGCTACACCTTC CSAMAGNYGYTF
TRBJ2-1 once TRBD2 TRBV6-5 TGTGCCAGCAGGGGGACTAGCGGATACAATGAGCAGTTCTTC CASRGTSGYNEQFF
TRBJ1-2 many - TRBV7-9 TGTGCCAGCAGCTTGGGCGGGACTAACTATGGCTACACCTTC CASSLGGTNYGYTF
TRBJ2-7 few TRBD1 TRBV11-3 TGTGCCAGCAGCAACCGGGACAGGGGGTTTGAGCAGTACTTC CASSNRDRGFEQYF
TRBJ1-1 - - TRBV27 TGTGCCAGCAGTTCCAAAAACGCGGGGGTCGCTGAAGCTTTCTTT CASSSKNAGVAEAFF
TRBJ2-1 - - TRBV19 TGTGCCAGTAGTATACAAAACTCCTACAATGAGCAGTTCTTC CASSIQNSYNEQFF
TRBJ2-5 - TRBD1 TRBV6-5 TGTGCCAGCAGCCTGGGACAGAGTATCGAGACCCAGTACTTC CASSLGQSIETQYF
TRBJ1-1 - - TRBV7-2 TGTGCCAGCAGCCAAAAAATATCCCCTAGCAGGATAGGTTCTGAAGCTTTCTTT CASSQKISPSRIGSEAFF
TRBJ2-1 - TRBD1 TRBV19 TGTGCCAGTAGCAGGGGACAGGGGCGAAACTTACTATACAATGAGCAGTTCTTC CASSRGQGRNLLYNEQFF
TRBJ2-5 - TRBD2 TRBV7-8 TGTGCCAGCAGCTTGGTCCTAGCGGGGGACAAAGAGACCCAGTACTTC CASSLVLAGDKETQYF
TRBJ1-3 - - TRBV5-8 TGTGCCAGCAGCTCCCAGGGGAAGGCTGGAAACACCATATATTTT CASSSQGKAGNTIYF
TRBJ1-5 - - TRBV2 TGTGCCAGCAGCGCCCGGGGGGCCGGCAATCAGCCCCAGCATTTT CASSARGAGNQPQHF
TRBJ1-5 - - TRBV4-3 TGCGCCAGCAGCCAAGCCCTGACAGGATCTCAGCCCCAGCATTTT CASSQALTGSQPQHF
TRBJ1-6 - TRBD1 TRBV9 TGTGCCAGCAGCGCGGGACAGGCGGCACCCCTCCACTTT CASSAGQAAPLHF
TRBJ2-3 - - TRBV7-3 TGTGCCAGCAGCCTAGGACAGCACTCTAGCACAGATACGCAGTATTTT CASSLGQHSSTDTQYF
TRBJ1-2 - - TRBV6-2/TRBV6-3 TGTGCCAGCAGTTACAAGTCCGCCGCCGGTGGCTATGGCTACACCTTC CASSYKSAAGGYGYTF
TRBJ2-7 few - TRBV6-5 TGTGCCAGCAGTCGAACCGGGACTTCGATCTACGAGCAGTACTTC CASSRTGTSIYEQYF
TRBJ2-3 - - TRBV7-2 TGTGCCAGCAGCTTAGCGATAGGGGGTGGGGGCACAGATACGCAGTATTTT CASSLAIGGGGTDTQYF
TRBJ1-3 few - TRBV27 TGTGCCAGCAGTCCCATTAGTCCCGGAAACACCATATATTTT CASSPISPGNTIYF
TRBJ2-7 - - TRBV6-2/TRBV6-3 TGTGCCAGCAGTTACGCGTACTTCGGCGAGCAGTACTTC CASSYAYFGEQYF
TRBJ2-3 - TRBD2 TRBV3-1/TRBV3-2 TGTGCCAGCAGCCAATTTACTAGCGGGGGTGGAGGCACAGATACGCAGTATTTT CASSQFTSGGGGTDTQYF
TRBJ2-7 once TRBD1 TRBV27 TGTGCCAGCAGCTACAGAGGGAACAGGGGGCTCCTCACCTACGAGCAGTACTTC CASSYRGNRGLLTYEQYF
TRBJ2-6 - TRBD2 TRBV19 TGTGCCAGTAGTATACATCCCGGACTAGCGGGCAACTCTGGGGCCAACGTCCTGACTTTC CASSIHPGLAGNSGANVLTF
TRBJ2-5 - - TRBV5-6 TGTGCCAGCAGCTTTCGGAGATCCCACCAAGAGACCCAGTACTTC CASSFRRSHQETQYF
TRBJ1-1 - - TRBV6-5 TGTGCCAGCAGTCAGGACAGACCCAGGACTGAAGCTTTCTTT CASSQDRPRTEAFF
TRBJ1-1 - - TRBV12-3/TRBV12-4 TGTGCCAGCAGTTTCGGGGTGGGCACTGAAGCTTTCTTT CASSFGVGTEAFF
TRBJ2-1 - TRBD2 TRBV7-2 TGTGCCAGCAGCCCTAGGACTAGCGGGGAACTGGAGCAGTTCTTC CASSPRTSGELEQFF